Detailed here is one T cell receptor (beta chain). TCRdb's copy holds only in-frame clones and misses some; the assay was immunoSEQ multiplex PCR. The sample lists roughly 330,000 clones; 87% were seen once. This entry is derived from a study of blood T cell repertoires in COVID-19. Trimming removed 7 bases at V and 3 bases at J, with 16 bases between. There are 15 residues in the CDR3. Germline assignment: CDR1 SEHNR and CDR2 FQNEAQ (reference sequence). The sample taken for sequencing was PBMCs or T cells enriched from blood (not recorded which). The sequence came from a woman aged 30 to 39 who had recovered from COVID-19. V gene TRBV7-9 combines with J gene TRBJ1-3, with D possibly being TRBD1 (6 bases). The CDR3 sequence: CASMMRGAIGNTIYF. In nucleotides, the CDR3 is TGTGCCAGCATGATGCGGGGGGCGATTGGAAACACCATATATTTT.